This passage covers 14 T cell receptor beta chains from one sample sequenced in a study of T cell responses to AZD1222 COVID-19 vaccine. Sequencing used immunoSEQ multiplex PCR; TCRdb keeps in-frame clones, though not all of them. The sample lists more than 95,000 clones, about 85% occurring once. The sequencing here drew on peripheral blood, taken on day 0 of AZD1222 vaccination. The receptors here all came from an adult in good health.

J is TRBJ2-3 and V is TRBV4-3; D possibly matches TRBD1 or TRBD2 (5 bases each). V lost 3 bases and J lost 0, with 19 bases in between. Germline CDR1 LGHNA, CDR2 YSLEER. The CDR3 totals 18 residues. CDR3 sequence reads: CASSQAPWGSTSTDTQYF. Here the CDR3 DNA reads TGCGCCAGCAGCCAGGCCCCCTGGGGGAGTACTAGCACAGATACGCAGTATTTT.

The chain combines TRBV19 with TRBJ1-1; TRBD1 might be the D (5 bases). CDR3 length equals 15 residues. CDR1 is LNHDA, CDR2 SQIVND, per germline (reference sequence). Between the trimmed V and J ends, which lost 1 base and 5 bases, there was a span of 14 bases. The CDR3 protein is CASSIGYQGGTEAFF. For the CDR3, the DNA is TGTGCCAGTAGTATAGGCTATCAGGGTGGTACTGAAGCTTTCTTT.

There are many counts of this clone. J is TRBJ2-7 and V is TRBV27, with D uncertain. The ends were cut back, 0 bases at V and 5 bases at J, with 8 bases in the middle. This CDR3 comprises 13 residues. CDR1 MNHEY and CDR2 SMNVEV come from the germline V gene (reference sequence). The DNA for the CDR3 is TGTGCCAGCAGTTTATCGAGGCAGAACGAGCAGTACTTC. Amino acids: CASSLSRQNEQYF.

CDR3 residues: CASSVGQGLNEKLFF. CDR3 nucleotides: TGTGCCAGCAGCGTGGGACAGGGTCTTAATGAAAAACTGTTTTTT. The rearrangement links TRBV9 to TRBJ1-4; TRBD1 matches at 9 bases. This CDR3 is built from 15 residues. The germline CDR1 and CDR2 sequences are SGDLS and YYNGEE. J lost 4 bases, V lost 2 bases, and 3 bases had no gene match.

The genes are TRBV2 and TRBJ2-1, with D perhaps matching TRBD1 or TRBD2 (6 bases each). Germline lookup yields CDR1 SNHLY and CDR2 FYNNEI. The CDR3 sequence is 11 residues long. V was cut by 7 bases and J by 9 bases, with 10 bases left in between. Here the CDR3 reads CASNGGGEQFF. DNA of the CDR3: TGTGCCAGCAACGGGGGCGGTGAGCAGTTCTTC. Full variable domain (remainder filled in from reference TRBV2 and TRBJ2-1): EPEVTQTPSHQVTQMGQEVILRCVPISNHLYFYWYRQILGQKVEFLVSFYNNEISEKSEIFDDQFSVERPDGSNFTLKIRSTKLEDSAMYFCASNGGGEQFFGPGTRLTVL.

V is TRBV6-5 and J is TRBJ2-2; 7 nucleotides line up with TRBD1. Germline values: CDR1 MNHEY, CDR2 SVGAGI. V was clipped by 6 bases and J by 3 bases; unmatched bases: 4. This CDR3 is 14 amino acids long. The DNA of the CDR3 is TGTGCCAGCAGAGACAGGGTGCACACCGGGGAGCTGTTTTTT. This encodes CASRDRVHTGELFF.

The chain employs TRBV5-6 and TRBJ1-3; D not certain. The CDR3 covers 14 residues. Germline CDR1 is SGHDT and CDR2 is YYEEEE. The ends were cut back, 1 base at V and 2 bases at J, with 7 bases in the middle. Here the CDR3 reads CASSLYVPGNTIYF. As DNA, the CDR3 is TGTGCCAGCAGCTTGTACGTCCCTGGAAACACCATATATTTT.

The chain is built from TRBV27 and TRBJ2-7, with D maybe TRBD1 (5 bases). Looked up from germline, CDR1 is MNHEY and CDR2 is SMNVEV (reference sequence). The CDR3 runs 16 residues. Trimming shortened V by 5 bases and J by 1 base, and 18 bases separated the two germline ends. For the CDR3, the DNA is TGTGCCAGCAGTGCCTTTTCTCCCAGGGTATCCTACGAGCAGTACTTC. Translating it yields CASSAFSPRVSYEQYF.

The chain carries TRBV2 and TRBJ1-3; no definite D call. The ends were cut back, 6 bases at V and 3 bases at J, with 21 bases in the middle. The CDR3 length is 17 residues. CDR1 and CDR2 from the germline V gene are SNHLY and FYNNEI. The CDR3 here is CASRSREATQNGNTIYF. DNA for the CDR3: TGTGCCAGCAGGTCGCGAGAGGCGACACAGAATGGAAACACCATATATTTT.

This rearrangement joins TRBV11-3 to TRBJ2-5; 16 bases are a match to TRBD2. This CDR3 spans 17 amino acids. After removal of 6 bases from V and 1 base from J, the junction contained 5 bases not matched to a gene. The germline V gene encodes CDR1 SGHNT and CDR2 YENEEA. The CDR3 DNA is TGTGCCAGCAGTTCGGGACTAGCGGGAGGGGGCCAAGAGACCCAGTACTTC. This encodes CASSSGLAGGGQETQYF.

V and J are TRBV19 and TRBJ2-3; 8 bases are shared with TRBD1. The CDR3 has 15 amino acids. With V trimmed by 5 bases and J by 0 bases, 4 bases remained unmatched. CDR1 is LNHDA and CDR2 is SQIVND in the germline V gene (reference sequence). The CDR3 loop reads CASSPRQGSTDTQYF. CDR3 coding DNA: TGTGCCAGTAGTCCCCGACAGGGGAGCACAGATACGCAGTATTTT.

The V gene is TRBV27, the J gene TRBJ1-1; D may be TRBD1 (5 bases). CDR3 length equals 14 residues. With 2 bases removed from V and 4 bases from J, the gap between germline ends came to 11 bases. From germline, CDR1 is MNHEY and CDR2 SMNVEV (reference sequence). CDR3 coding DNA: TGTGCCAGCAGTTTAGCAGGGAAGGTCACTGAAGCTTTCTTT. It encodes CASSLAGKVTEAFF.

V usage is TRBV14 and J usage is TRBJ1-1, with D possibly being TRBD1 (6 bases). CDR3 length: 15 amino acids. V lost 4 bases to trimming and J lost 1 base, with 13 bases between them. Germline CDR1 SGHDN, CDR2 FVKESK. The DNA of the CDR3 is TGTGCCAGCAGCCTTCAGGGACAAGCGAACACTGAAGCTTTCTTT. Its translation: CASSLQGQANTEAFF.

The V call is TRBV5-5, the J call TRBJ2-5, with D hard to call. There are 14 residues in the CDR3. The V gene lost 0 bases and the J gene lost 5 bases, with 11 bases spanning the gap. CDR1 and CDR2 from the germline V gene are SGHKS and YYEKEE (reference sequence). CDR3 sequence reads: CASSLGSSRETQYF. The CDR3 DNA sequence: TGTGCCAGCAGCTTGGGTAGCAGTCGGGAGACCCAGTACTTC.